One and the same sample provided the 32 T cell receptor beta chains below, sequenced in a study of Graves' ophthalmopathy and Graves' hyperthyroidism. RNA transcripts yielded amplified TCR beta CDR3 regions. First-round RT-PCR used HTBI primers; second-round multiplex PCR followed. TCRdb called the multiplex PCR reads again in MiXCR, with one record for every CDR3 protein. Found here are some 360,000 distinct CDR3 sequences, about a sixth of them singletons; the top ten hold 2.4%. Sequencing was carried out using peripheral blood. These receptor sequences come from an adult woman with stable Graves' hyperthyroidism.

This clonotype was picked up many times. This could be a read error, since a much larger clone is one nucleotide away. This chain joins TRBV7-3 and TRBJ1-6; tentative D call: TRBD1 (6 bases). Germline V gene sequence: CDR1 SGHTA, CDR2 FQGTGA. The CDR3 is 15 amino acids. With 2 bases removed from V and 7 bases from J, the gap between germline ends came to 12 bases. The CDR3 sequence is CASSLADGGNSPLHF. The CDR3 bases are TGTGCCAGCAGCTTAGCTGACGGGGGCAATTCACCCCTCCACTTT.

This sequence joins TRBV4-2 and TRBJ2-4, with TRBD2 matching over 10 bases. V lost 0 bases to trimming and J lost 1 base; unmatched junction nucleotides: 9. The CDR3 extends over 19 amino acids. Germline V gene lookup returns CDR1 LGHNA and CDR2 YNFKEQ. The CDR3 bases are TGTGCCAGCAGCCAAGATTGGCTAGCGGGAGTGGGGGCCAAAAACATTCAGTACTTC. It codes for CASSQDWLAGVGAKNIQYF.

This clonotype was recorded at least ten times. The chain carries TRBV20-1 and TRBJ2-5; 11 bases agree with TRBD2. CDR3 length equals 14 residues. Trimming removed 2 bases from V and 4 bases from J; junction bases left unmatched: 3. Looked up from germline, CDR1 is DFQATT and CDR2 is SNEGSKA (reference sequence). The CDR3 DNA reads as TGCAGTGCTAGAAATGGACTAGCGGGAGAGACCCAGTACTTC. Its protein product is CSARNGLAGETQYF.

The sample holds many counts of this clonotype. The J gene is TRBJ2-2, the V gene TRBV20-1, with D possibly TRBD2 on 5 matching bases. Looked up from germline, CDR1 is DFQATT and CDR2 is SNEGSKA (reference sequence). The CDR3 extends over 17 amino acids. The ends were cut back, 3 bases at V and 3 bases at J, with 20 bases in the middle. CDR3 sequence: CSAREQRDLWDTGELFF. DNA of the CDR3: TGCAGTGCTAGGGAACAGAGGGATCTCTGGGACACCGGGGAGCTGTTTTTT.

This clonotype has at least ten counts. The chain carries TRBV4-1 and TRBJ1-2; 8 positions match TRBD1. The V and J ends lost 1 base and 4 bases, in that order; junction bases with no gene match: 8. CDR3 length: 16 residues. Germline V gene sequence: CDR1 MGHRA, CDR2 YSYEKL. This CDR3 is CASSQAEDRASYGYTF. CDR3 bases: TGCGCCAGCAGCCAAGCCGAGGACAGGGCGAGCTATGGCTACACCTTC.

This clonotype was detected many times. The rearrangement uses TRBV19 and TRBJ2-7; D is perhaps TRBD1 (6 bases). Trimming shortened V by 2 bases and J by 2 bases, and 10 bases separated the two germline ends. CDR3 length: 14 residues. Germline values: CDR1 LNHDA, CDR2 SQIVND (reference sequence). CDR3 residues: CASSIRDKTYEQYF. CDR3 nucleotide sequence: TGTGCCAGTAGTATAAGGGACAAGACCTACGAGCAGTACTTC.

Remarks on this clonotype: Given a much more abundant clone one base away, this may be a read error. The chain couples TRBV6-1 to TRBJ1-3, with 8 positions matching TRBD1. Germline trimming cut 4 bases from V and 6 bases from J; bases unmatched to any gene: 8. Germline V lookup: CDR1 MNHNS, CDR2 SASEGT. CDR3 length equals 15 residues. CDR3 loop: CASSAGQAPVNTIYF. In DNA form, the CDR3 reads TGTGCCAGCAGTGCGGGACAGGCCCCTGTAAACACCATATATTTT.

This clonotype was detected a few times. The chain links TRBV2 to TRBJ1-2; unclear D gene. This CDR3 has 14 residues. The V gene's germline CDR1 is SNHLY and CDR2 FYNNEI. V was trimmed by 3 bases and J by 8 bases, leaving 16 bases between them. CDR3 sequence: CASSDSWGSNGYTF. CDR3 nucleotides: TGTGCCAGCAGTGATTCTTGGGGTAGCAACGGCTACACCTTC.

The sample holds a few counts of this clonotype. V and J are TRBV27 and TRBJ2-3; D ambiguous. The length of the CDR3 is 14 residues. Trimming took off 2 bases at V and 5 bases at J, with 11 bases between the two ends. CDR1 is MNHEY and CDR2 is SMNVEV in the germline V gene (reference sequence). CDR3 residues: CASSLRRLEDTQYF. In DNA form, the CDR3 reads TGTGCCAGCAGTTTACGTCGGCTCGAAGATACGCAGTATTTT.

CDR3 bases: TGCGCCAGCAGCCAAGATCCAGCGGGGATGCTCTACGAGCAGTACTTC. It is translated as CASSQDPAGMLYEQYF. This sequence joins TRBV4-3 and TRBJ2-7, with 7 positions matching TRBD2. The ends lost 0 bases at V and 3 bases at J; junction bases unmatched: 8. The CDR3 extends over 16 amino acids. Germline V gives CDR1 LGHNA, CDR2 YSLEER.

In its sample, this clonotype was seen many times. This chain uses TRBV6-5 with TRBJ2-7; D is undetermined. The CDR3 runs to 14 residues. Germline lookup yields CDR1 MNHEY and CDR2 SVGAGI. Trimming took off 0 bases at V and 2 bases at J, with 8 bases between the two ends. The CDR3 DNA reads as TGTGCCAGCAGTTACTCGCAGAACACCTACGAGCAGTACTTC. Its translation is CASSYSQNTYEQYF.

The sample holds many counts of this clonotype. The chain recombines TRBV19 with TRBJ1-5; 7 nucleotides align to TRBD1. CDR3 length equals 15 residues. Germline CDR1 reads LNHDA; CDR2 reads SQIVND (reference sequence). Germline trimming cut 1 base from V and 4 bases from J; bases unmatched to any gene: 4. CDR3 loop: CASSIGQQGNQPQHF. For the CDR3, the DNA is TGTGCCAGTAGTATAGGACAACAGGGGAATCAGCCCCAGCATTTT.

V usage is TRBV6-2 or TRBV6-3 and J usage is TRBJ2-5; 8 bases are shared with TRBD2. Losses at the gene ends were 2 bases for V and 0 bases for J; bases not matched to a gene: 5. Germline V gene sequence: CDR1 MNHEY, CDR2 SVGEGT. CDR3 size: 16 residues. CDR3 bases: TGTGCCAGCAGTTACGGAGCGGGGGCGGACCAAGAGACCCAGTACTTC. Amino acids: CASSYGAGADQETQYF.

This clonotype showed up many times. This chain joins TRBV28 and TRBJ1-3; D call uncertain. V was clipped by 5 bases and J by 7 bases, with 33 bases between them. The CDR3 consists of 20 residues. Germline CDR1 is MDHEN and CDR2 is SYDVKM. This chain's CDR3 is CASSPTTVLVARRGVNTIYF. The CDR3 nucleotides read TGTGCCAGCAGTCCAACCACCGTCCTTGTGGCCCGTCGGGGAGTGAACACCATATATTTT.

In this sample, this clonotype turned up many times. The V and J genes are TRBV28 and TRBJ1-1; 8 positions match TRBD1. The trim removed 2 bases at V and 10 bases at J, leaving 9 bases unmatched. Germline V CDR1 and CDR2: MDHEN, SYDVKM. The CDR3 has 14 residues. This CDR3 reads CASSLVVRGPAAFF. The DNA of the CDR3 is TGTGCCAGCAGTTTAGTCGTCAGGGGGCCGGCAGCTTTCTTT.

This clonotype was observed many times. This chain links TRBV7-2 with TRBJ2-7; D is ambiguous. The CDR3 totals 15 residues. Looked up from germline, CDR1 is SGHTA and CDR2 is FQGNSA. V lost 2 bases to trimming and J lost 3 bases, with 14 bases between them. CDR3 protein: CASSLYPGGYYEQYF. CDR3 bases: TGTGCCAGCAGCTTATACCCCGGTGGCTACTACGAGCAGTACTTC.

The table lists this clonotype with many counts. J is TRBJ2-2 and V is TRBV6-2 or TRBV6-3; D unresolved. Germline V gene data show CDR1 as MNHEY and CDR2 as SVGEGT. The CDR3 contains 15 residues. Trimming pared 3 bases from V and 1 base from J, leaving 9 bases between. CDR3 loop: CASSYAGLNTGELFF. The DNA of the CDR3 is TGTGCCAGCAGTTATGCCGGGTTGAACACCGGGGAGCTGTTTTTT.

This clonotype was recorded a few times. The chain combines TRBV29-1 with TRBJ2-1; D might be TRBD1 (5 bases). Germline CDR1 SQVTM, CDR2 ANQGSEA. The CDR3 runs to 15 residues. V shed 4 bases and J shed 0 bases, with 13 bases lying between them. CDR3 coding DNA: TGCAGCGTTGGAGCAGGGCGAACCTCCTACAATGAGCAGTTCTTC. This encodes CSVGAGRTSYNEQFF.

The table lists this clonotype with many counts. The CDR3 spells CASSQLRESEQYF. Written as DNA, the CDR3 is TGTGCCAGCAGTCAACTAAGGGAATCCGAGCAGTACTTC. The rearrangement joins TRBV6-2 or TRBV6-3 to TRBJ2-7; D gene uncertain. Germline values: CDR1 MNHEY, CDR2 SVGEGT. Between the trimmed V and J ends, which lost 5 bases and 6 bases, there was a span of 14 bases. There are 13 residues in the CDR3.

A few counts support this clonotype. This chain connects TRBV9 to TRBJ2-7; 8 bases fit TRBD2. CDR1 SGDLS and CDR2 YYNGEE come from the germline V gene. CDR3 size: 15 residues. Trimming removed 4 bases from V and 1 base from J; junction bases left unmatched: 7. The CDR3 here is CASSPRLAPSYEQYF. The CDR3 DNA is TGTGCCAGCAGCCCAAGACTAGCGCCTTCCTACGAGCAGTACTTC.

This clonotype appeared many times. This chain connects TRBV12-3 or TRBV12-4 to TRBJ2-7, with a possible D match to TRBD2 (6 bases). Trimming shortened V by 6 bases and J by 4 bases, and 13 bases separated the two germline ends. The length of the CDR3 is 13 residues. The CDR3 loop reads CASRGGTRYEQYF. As DNA, the CDR3 is TGTGCCAGCAGGGGCGGGACCCGGTACGAGCAGTACTTC.

This clonotype showed up many times. The chain joins TRBV30 to TRBJ2-5, with 9 bases fitting TRBD1. CDR3 size: 17 residues. The ends lost 2 bases at V and 4 bases at J; junction bases unmatched: 14. The germline V gene has CDR1 GTSNPN and CDR2 SVGIG (reference sequence). Written as DNA, the CDR3 is TGTGCCTGGAGTCTTTGGATGGGACAGGGACGGAGAGAGACCCAGTACTTC. It is translated as CAWSLWMGQGRRETQYF.

The genes are TRBV6-2 or TRBV6-3 and TRBJ2-7; 8 bases fit TRBD2. V dropped 2 bases and J dropped 5; count of bases not matched to a gene: 8. The length of the CDR3 is 15 residues. Germline loops: CDR1 MNHEY, CDR2 SVGEGT. The DNA for the CDR3 is TGTGCCAGCAGTTACCCCGGGACTAGGGTCCACGAGCAGTACTTC. Protein: CASSYPGTRVHEQYF.

In this sample, this clonotype turned up many times. DNA of the CDR3: TGTGCCAGCAGTGAACGCCAGGGGGCTGGTGGCTACACCTTC. Translated, it gives CASSERQGAGGYTF. The V gene is TRBV12-3 or TRBV12-4, the J gene TRBJ1-2; the match to TRBD1 covers 8 bases. The CDR3 is made up of 14 amino acids. Trimming took 5 bases from V and 7 from J; bases not matched to a gene: 9.

The CDR3 loop is CASSPFSDLQETQYF. In nucleotides, the CDR3 is TGTGCCAGCTCACCATTTTCGGACTTACAAGAGACCCAGTACTTC. The chain combines TRBV7-2 with TRBJ2-5; maybe TRBD2 (5 bases). The CDR3 loop spans 15 amino acids. The V gene lost 8 bases and the J gene lost 2 bases, with 18 bases spanning the gap. Germline V gene data show CDR1 as SGHTA and CDR2 as FQGNSA.

This clonotype was seen ten or more times. The chain is built from TRBV27 and TRBJ1-1; 8 nucleotides line up with TRBD1. The CDR3 is made up of 14 amino acids. Germline CDR1 and CDR2: MNHEY and SMNVEV (reference sequence). V gave up 5 bases and J gave up 5 bases; unmatched junction bases: 7. The CDR3 coding sequence is TGTGCCAGCAGTCCCGGACAGGGAGGAACTGAAGCTTTCTTT. Encoded protein: CASSPGQGGTEAFF.

This clonotype was counted a few times. The chain recombines TRBV12-3 or TRBV12-4 with TRBJ1-2; TRBD1 agrees at 10 bases. This CDR3 region has 15 residues. V lost 4 bases and J lost 3; bases outside the gene matches: 5. Here the CDR3 DNA reads TGTGCCAGCAGTTACGGACAGGGGGTAGACTATGGCTACACCTTC. Its protein product is CASSYGQGVDYGYTF.

This clonotype was seen many times. The rearrangement uses TRBV29-1 and TRBJ1-3; D gene uncertain. V dropped 5 bases and J dropped 3 bases, with 5 bases sitting between them. Germline V lookup: CDR1 SQVTM, CDR2 ANQGSEA. CDR3 size: 11 residues. CDR3 in DNA: TGCAGCGTTTTTAGTGGAAACACCATATATTTT. The encoded protein is CSVFSGNTIYF.

This clonotype was picked up a small number of times. The chain carries TRBV3-1 and TRBJ1-1; D unresolved. Trimming shortened V by 1 base and J by 8 bases, and 11 bases separated the two germline ends. CDR1 and CDR2 from the germline V gene are LGHDT and YNNKEL (reference sequence). The CDR3 contains 13 residues. The CDR3 loop reads CASSQVRASEAFF. As DNA, the CDR3 is TGTGCCAGCAGCCAAGTACGAGCATCAGAAGCTTTCTTT.

The V gene is TRBV5-4, the J gene TRBJ1-1, with 7 positions matching TRBD1. CDR1 and CDR2 (germline): SGHNT, YYREEE (reference sequence). The CDR3 consists of 16 residues. V gave up 0 bases and J gave up 0 bases; unmatched junction bases: 5. CDR3 nucleotides: TGTGCCAGCAGCTTGGGTTCGGGACAGATGAACACTGAAGCTTTCTTT. Encoded protein: CASSLGSGQMNTEAFF.

This clonotype was recorded many times. The chain carries TRBV19 and TRBJ1-1, with D hard to call. This CDR3 comprises 13 residues. V lost 3 bases and J 7 bases, leaving 12 bases between the germline ends. The germline gives CDR1 LNHDA, CDR2 SQIVND (reference sequence). The CDR3 reads CASSMKGLVEAFF. CDR3 in DNA: TGTGCCAGTAGTATGAAGGGTCTGGTTGAAGCTTTCTTT. The complete variable domain, with remaining parts taken from reference TRBV19 and TRBJ1-1, reads DGGITQSPKYLFRKEGQNVTLSCEQNLNHDAMYWYRQDPGQGLRLIYYSQIVNDFQKGDIAEGYSVSREKKESFPLTVTSAQKNPTAFYLCASSMKGLVEAFFGQGTRLTVV.

This clonotype has at least ten counts. This chain uses TRBV19 with TRBJ1-1, with D hard to call. Trimming took 7 bases from V and 0 from J, leaving 9 bases between them. The CDR3 runs 13 residues. CDR1 is LNHDA and CDR2 is SQIVND in the germline V gene (reference sequence). CDR3 protein: CASITPLNTEAFF. The CDR3 DNA follows: TGTGCCAGTATAACCCCTTTGAACACTGAAGCTTTCTTT.